One and the same sample provided the 8 T cell receptor beta chains below, sequenced in a study of cytomegalovirus exposure and HLA in healthy donors. 60 Vbeta and 13 Jbeta primers were used in PCR. The table came from immunoSEQ multiplex PCR; TCRdb's copy has only in-frame clones and leaves some out. The table lists more than 85,000 clones, 76% of them singletons. The sequencing sample was made of PBMCs. These TCRs come from a man aged 35 to 55 in good health and CMV-seronegative.

This sequence joins TRBV7-9 and TRBJ1-1; TRBD1 is a possible D gene (5 bases). This CDR3 region has 11 residues. Germline lookup yields CDR1 SEHNR and CDR2 FQNEAQ (reference sequence). The ends were cut back, 1 base at V and 9 bases at J, with 6 bases in the middle. The CDR3: CASSLEGKAFF. Written as DNA, the CDR3 is TGTGCCAGCAGCTTAGAGGGGAAAGCTTTCTTT.

V gene TRBV5-6 combines with J gene TRBJ2-1; D is possibly TRBD1 (6 bases). Trimming took off 3 bases at V and 7 bases at J, with 8 bases between the two ends. The length of the CDR3 is 12 residues. Germline CDR1 and CDR2: SGHDT and YYEEEE. The CDR3 loop is CASSSTGNEQFF. In DNA form, the CDR3 reads TGTGCCAGCAGCTCGACAGGTAATGAGCAGTTCTTC.

The chain has TRBV7-3 and TRBJ2-1; a possible D gene is TRBD2 (6 bases). The CDR3 runs 16 residues. Trimming removed 2 bases from V and 3 bases from J, with 14 bases in between. The germline gives CDR1 SGHTA, CDR2 FQGTGA. This chain's CDR3 is CASSLVVRGFYNEQFF. Written as DNA, the CDR3 is TGTGCCAGCAGCTTAGTCGTTCGGGGGTTCTACAATGAGCAGTTCTTC.

CDR3: CASSSTISDTDTQYF. The CDR3 nucleotides read TGTGCCAGCAGCTCGACAATCTCTGACACAGATACGCAGTATTTT. This chain links TRBV7-8 with TRBJ2-3; D gene uncertain. CDR1 is SGHVS and CDR2 is FQNEAQ in the germline V gene. V dropped 4 bases and J dropped 2 bases, with 13 bases sitting between them. CDR3 length equals 15 residues.

The V gene is TRBV9, the J gene TRBJ1-4; tentatively, D is TRBD1 (6 bases). The V and J ends lost 3 bases and 7 bases respectively, with 16 bases between them. Germline V gene sequence: CDR1 SGDLS, CDR2 YYNGEE. The CDR3 has 15 amino acids. The CDR3 DNA reads TGTGCCAGCAGCGCCGGGGGAGGGGGTTTTGAAAAACTGTTTTTT. Its protein is CASSAGGGGFEKLFF.

The J gene is TRBJ1-3, the V gene TRBV28; possibly TRBD1 for D (5 bases). The germline V gene has CDR1 MDHEN and CDR2 SYDVKM. This CDR3 contains 16 residues. Trimming cost V 6 bases and J 0 bases, with 15 bases left between them. The chain's CDR3 is CASSTILQGSGNTIYF. Written as DNA, the CDR3 is TGTGCCAGCAGCACAATACTCCAGGGCTCTGGAAACACCATATATTTT.

The genes are TRBV14 and TRBJ1-3, with D possibly being TRBD1 (6 bases). The CDR3 is 17 residues long. Germline-derived CDR1 and CDR2 are SGHDN and FVKESK. The germline V and J ends were trimmed by 2 bases and 8 bases, with 22 bases remaining between them. The CDR3 bases are TGTGCCAGCAGCCAAACCGACGGGGACACCCGGTTGGACACCATATATTTT. This gives the protein CASSQTDGDTRLDTIYF. Full variable domain (remainder filled in from reference TRBV14 and TRBJ1-3): EAGVTQFPSHSVIEKGQTVTLRCDPISGHDNLYWYRRVMGKEIKFLLHFVKESKQDESGMPNNRFLAERTGGTYSTLKVQPAELEDSGVYFCASSQTDGDTRLDTIYFGEGSWLTVV.

J is TRBJ2-7 and V is TRBV28, with TRBD1 matching over 11 bases. CDR1 is MDHEN and CDR2 is SYDVKM in the germline V gene. There are 15 residues in the CDR3. V was clipped by 6 bases and J by 9 bases; unmatched bases: 13. Written as DNA, the CDR3 is TGTGCCAGCAGCCCCCCTACCGGGACAGGGGGAGGGCAGTACTTC. Amino acids: CASSPPTGTGGGQYF.